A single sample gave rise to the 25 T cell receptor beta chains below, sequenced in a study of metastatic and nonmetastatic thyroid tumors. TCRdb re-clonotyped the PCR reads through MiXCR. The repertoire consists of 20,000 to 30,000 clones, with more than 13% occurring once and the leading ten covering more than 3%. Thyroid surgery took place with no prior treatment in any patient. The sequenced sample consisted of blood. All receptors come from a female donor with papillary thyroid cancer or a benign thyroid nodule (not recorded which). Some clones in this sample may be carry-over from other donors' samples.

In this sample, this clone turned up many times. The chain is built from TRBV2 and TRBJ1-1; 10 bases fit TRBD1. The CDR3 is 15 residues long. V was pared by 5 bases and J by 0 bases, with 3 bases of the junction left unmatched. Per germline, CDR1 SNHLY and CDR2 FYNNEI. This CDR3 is CASSRQGALNTEAFF. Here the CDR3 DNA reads TGTGCCAGCAGTAGACAGGGGGCTTTGAACACTGAAGCTTTCTTT.

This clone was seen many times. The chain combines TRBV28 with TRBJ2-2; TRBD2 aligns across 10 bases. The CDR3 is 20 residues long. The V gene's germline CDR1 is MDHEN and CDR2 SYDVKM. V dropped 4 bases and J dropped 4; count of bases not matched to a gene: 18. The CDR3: CASSSSYFLLAGERTGELFF. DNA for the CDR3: TGTGCCAGCAGTTCTTCTTATTTCTTGCTAGCGGGAGAACGCACCGGGGAGCTGTTTTTT.

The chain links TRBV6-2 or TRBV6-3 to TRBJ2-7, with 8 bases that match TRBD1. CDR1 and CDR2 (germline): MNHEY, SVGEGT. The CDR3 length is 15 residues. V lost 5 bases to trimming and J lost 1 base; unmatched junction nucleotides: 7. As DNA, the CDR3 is TGTGCCAGCAGTGGACTGGGACAGGTTTCCTACGAGCAGTACTTC. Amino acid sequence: CASSGLGQVSYEQYF.

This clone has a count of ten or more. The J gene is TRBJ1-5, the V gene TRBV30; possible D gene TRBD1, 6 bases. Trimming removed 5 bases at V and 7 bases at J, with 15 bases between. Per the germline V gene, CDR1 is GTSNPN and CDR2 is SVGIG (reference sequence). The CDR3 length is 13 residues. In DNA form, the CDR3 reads TGTGCCTGGGCGGGGCAGGGGAAACAGCCCCAGCATTTT. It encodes CAWAGQGKQPQHF.

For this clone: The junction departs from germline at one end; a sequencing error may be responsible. The CDR3 sequence: CASSYLIGSGEHYF. In DNA form, the CDR3 reads TGTGCCAGCAGTTACTTGATCGGTAGTGGCGAGCATTACTTC. V and J are TRBV6-2 or TRBV6-3 and TRBJ2-7; D gene ambiguous. The CDR3 is made up of 14 amino acids. Germline CDR1 and CDR2: MNHEY and SVGEGT.

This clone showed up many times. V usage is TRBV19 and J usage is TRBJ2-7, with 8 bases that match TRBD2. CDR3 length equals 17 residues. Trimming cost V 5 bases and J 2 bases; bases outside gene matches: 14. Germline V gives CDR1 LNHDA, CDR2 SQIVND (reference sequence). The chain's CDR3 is CASSAGFRLAGPYEQYF. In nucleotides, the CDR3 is TGTGCCAGTAGTGCCGGATTCAGGCTAGCGGGCCCCTACGAGCAGTACTTC.

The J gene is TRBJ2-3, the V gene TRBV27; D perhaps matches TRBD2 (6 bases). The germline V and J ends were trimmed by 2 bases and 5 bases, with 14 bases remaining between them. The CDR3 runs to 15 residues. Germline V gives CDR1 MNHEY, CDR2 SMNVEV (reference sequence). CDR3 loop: CASSLRLAYGDTQYF. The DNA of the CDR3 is TGTGCCAGCAGTTTAAGGCTAGCGTATGGAGATACGCAGTATTTT.

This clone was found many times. Here the CDR3 reads CASSEVGDPSSEAFF. CDR3 nucleotides: TGTGCCAGCAGTGAAGTGGGAGACCCGTCTTCTGAAGCTTTCTTT. J is TRBJ1-1 and V is TRBV6-1; D not resolved. V lost 1 base, J lost 6 bases, and 15 bases lay in between. Looked up from germline, CDR1 is MNHNS and CDR2 is SASEGT. This CDR3 is built from 15 residues.

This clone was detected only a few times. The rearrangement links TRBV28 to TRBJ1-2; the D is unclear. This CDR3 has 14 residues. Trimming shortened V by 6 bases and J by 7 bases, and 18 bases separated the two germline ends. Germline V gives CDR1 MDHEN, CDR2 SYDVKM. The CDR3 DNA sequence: TGTGCCAGCAGCCCCAGAGGTTCCAAATTTGGCTACACCTTC. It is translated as CASSPRGSKFGYTF.

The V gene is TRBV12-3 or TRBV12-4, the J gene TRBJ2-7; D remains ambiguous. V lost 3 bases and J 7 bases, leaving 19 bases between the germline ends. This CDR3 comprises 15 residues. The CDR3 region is CASSFRTGHVGEQYF. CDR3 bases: TGTGCCAGCAGTTTCAGGACCGGGCACGTCGGGGAGCAGTACTTC.

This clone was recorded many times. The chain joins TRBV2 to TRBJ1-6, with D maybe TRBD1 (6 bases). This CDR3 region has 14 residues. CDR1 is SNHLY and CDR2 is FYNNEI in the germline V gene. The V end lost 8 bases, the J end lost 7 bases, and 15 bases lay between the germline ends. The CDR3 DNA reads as TGTGCCAGCGGGGACAAGGAGGACAATTCACCCCTCCACTTT. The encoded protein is CASGDKEDNSPLHF.

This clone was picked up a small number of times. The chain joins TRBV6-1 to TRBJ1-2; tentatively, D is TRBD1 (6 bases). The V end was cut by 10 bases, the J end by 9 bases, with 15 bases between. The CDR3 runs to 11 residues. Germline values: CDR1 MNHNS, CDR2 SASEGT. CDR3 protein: CAIQGLNCYTF. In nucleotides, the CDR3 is TGTGCCATACAGGGACTTAACTGCTACACCTTC.

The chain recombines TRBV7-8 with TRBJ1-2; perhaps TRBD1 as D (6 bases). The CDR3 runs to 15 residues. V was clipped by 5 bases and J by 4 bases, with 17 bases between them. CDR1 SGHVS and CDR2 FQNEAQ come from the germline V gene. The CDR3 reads CASSNYREGSYGYTF. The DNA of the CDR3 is TGTGCCAGCAGCAACTACAGGGAGGGTTCCTATGGCTACACCTTC.

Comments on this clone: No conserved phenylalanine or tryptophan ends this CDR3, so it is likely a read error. CDR3 residues: CSARNRGENEQFL. As DNA, the CDR3 is TGCAGTGCTAGGAACAGGGGTGAAAATGAGCAGTTCCTC. The V and J genes are TRBV20-1 and TRBJ2-1, with 7 nucleotides matching TRBD1. The CDR3 spans 13 residues. V trimming: 3 bases; J trimming: 7 bases; junction bases outside the gene matches: 6. Looked up from germline, CDR1 is DFQATT and CDR2 is SNEGSKA (reference sequence).

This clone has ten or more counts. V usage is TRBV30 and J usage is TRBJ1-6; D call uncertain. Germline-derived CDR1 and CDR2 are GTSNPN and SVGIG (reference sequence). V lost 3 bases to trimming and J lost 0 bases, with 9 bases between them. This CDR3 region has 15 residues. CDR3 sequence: CAWSLQYSYNSPLHF. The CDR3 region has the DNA TGTGCCTGGAGCTTACAGTACTCCTATAATTCACCCCTCCACTTT.

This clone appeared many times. Here the CDR3 reads CASSSATSGRRNEQFF. In DNA form, the CDR3 reads TGTGCCAGCAGTTCCGCGACTAGCGGGAGGAGGAATGAGCAGTTCTTC. The chain recombines TRBV28 with TRBJ2-1; the match to TRBD2 covers 13 bases. The trim removed 4 bases at V and 7 bases at J, leaving 7 bases unmatched. Germline CDR1 is MDHEN and CDR2 is SYDVKM. The CDR3 has 16 residues.

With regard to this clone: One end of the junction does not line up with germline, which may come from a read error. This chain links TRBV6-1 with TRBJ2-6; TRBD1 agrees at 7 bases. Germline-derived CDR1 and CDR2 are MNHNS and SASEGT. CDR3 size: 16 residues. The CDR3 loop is CASSERGRSGSNVLTF. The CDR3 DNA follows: TGTGCCAGCAGTGAAAGGGGGCGGTCTGGGTCCAACGTCCTGACTTTC.

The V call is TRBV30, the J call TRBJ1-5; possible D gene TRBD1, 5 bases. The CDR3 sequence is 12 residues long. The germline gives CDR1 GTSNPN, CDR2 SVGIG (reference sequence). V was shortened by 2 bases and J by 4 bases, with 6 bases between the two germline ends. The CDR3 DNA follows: TGTGCCTGGAGTCGGGGGAATCAGCCCCAGCATTTT. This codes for CAWSRGNQPQHF. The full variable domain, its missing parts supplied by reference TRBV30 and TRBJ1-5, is SQTIHQWPATLVQPVGSPLSLECTVEGTSNPNLYWYRQAAGRGLQLLFYSVGIGQISSEVPQNLSASRPQDRQFILSSKKLLLSDSGFYLCAWSRGNQPQHFGDGTRLSIL.

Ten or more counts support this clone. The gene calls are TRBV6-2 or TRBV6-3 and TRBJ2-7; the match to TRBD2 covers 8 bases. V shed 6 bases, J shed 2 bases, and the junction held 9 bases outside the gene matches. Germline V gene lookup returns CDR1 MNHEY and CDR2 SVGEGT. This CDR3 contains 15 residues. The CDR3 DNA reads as TGTGCCAGCAGGCCGGGGGGGGTCTTGGCCTACGAGCAGTACTTC. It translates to CASRPGGVLAYEQYF.

CDR3 DNA sequence: TGCAGTGCGCCGCCTAGCGGAATCACAGATACGCAGTATTTT. This translates into CSAPPSGITDTQYF. The chain joins TRBV20-1 to TRBJ2-3, with 7 bases matching TRBD2. Germline CDR1 DFQATT, CDR2 SNEGSKA (reference sequence). The V gene end was trimmed by 6 bases and the J gene end by 2 bases; junction bases not matched to a gene: 8. The CDR3 length is 14 residues.

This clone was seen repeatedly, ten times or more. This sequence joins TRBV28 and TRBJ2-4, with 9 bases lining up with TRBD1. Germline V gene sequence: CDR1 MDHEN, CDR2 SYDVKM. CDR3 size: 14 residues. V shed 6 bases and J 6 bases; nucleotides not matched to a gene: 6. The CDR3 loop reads CASSQTGQGNIQYF. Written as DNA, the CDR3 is TGTGCCAGCAGCCAGACGGGACAGGGAAACATTCAGTACTTC.

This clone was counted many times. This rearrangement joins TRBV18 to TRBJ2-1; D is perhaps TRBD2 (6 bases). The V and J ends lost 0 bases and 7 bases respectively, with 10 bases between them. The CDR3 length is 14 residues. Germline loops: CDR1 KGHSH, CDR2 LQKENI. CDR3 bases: TGTGCCAGCTCACCACCTCCAGGGAGGAATGAGCAGTTCTTC. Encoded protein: CASSPPPGRNEQFF.

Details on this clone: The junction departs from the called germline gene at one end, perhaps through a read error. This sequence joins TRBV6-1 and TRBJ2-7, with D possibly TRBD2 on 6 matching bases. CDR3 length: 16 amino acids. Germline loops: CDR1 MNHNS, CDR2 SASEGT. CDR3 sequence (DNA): TGTGCCGGCAGCCCTGGAGGGGTAGCGGAGACTTACGAGCAGTACTTC. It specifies CAGSPGGVAETYEQYF.

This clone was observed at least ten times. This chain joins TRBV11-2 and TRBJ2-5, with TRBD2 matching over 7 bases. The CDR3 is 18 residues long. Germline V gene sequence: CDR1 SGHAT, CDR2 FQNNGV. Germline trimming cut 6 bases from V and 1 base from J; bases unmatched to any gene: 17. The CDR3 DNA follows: TGTGCCAGCAGTTCAGTTGGGCGGTTTGCGGGGGTCCAAGAGACCCAGTACTTC. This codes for CASSSVGRFAGVQETQYF.

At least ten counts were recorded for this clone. The CDR3 protein is CSAHRASTDTQYF. The CDR3 DNA follows: TGCAGTGCGCACAGGGCTAGCACAGATACGCAGTATTTT. The J gene is TRBJ2-3, the V gene TRBV20-1, with D perhaps matching TRBD1 (6 bases). The CDR3 totals 13 residues. The germline V and J ends were trimmed by 6 bases and 0 bases, with 10 bases remaining between them. The germline gives CDR1 DFQATT, CDR2 SNEGSKA (reference sequence).